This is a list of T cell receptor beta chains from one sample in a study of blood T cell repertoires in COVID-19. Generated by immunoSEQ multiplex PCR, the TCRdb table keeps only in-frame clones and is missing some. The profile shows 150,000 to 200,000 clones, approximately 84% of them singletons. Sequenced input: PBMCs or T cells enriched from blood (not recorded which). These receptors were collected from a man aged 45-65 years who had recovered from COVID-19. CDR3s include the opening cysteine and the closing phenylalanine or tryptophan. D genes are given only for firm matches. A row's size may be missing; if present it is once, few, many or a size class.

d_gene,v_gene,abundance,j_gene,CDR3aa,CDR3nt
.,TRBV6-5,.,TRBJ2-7,CASSRGFEQYF,TGTGCCAGCAGTAGGGGGTTTGAGCAGTACTTC
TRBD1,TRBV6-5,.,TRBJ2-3,CAIAGTVVSTDTQYF,TGTGCCATCGCTGGGACAGTAGTTAGCACAGATACGCAGTATTTT
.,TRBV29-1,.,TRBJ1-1,CSVELKVQREAFF,TGCAGCGTTGAACTCAAGGTACAGAGAGAAGCTTTCTTT
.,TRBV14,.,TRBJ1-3,CASSQESLSGNTIYF,TGTGCCAGCAGCCAAGAGAGTCTCTCTGGAAACACCATATATTTT
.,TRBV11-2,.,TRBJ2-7,CASSLLTGFGEQYF,TGTGCCAGCAGCTTGTTAACAGGGTTCGGCGAGCAGTACTTC
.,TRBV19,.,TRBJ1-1,CASSIVSLNTEAFF,TGTGCCAGTAGTATAGTCAGTCTGAACACTGAAGCTTTCTTT
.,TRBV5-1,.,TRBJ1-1,CASSLGTSVDGRAEAFF,TGCGCCAGCAGCTTGGGGACTTCGGTCGATGGGCGGGCTGAAGCTTTCTTT
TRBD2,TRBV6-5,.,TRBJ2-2,CASSFGLAAPGELFF,TGTGCCAGCAGTTTCGGACTAGCGGCGCCCGGGGAGCTGTTTTTT
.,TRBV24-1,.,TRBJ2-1,CATSDAGHEQFF,TGTGCCACCAGTGACGCAGGTCATGAGCAGTTCTTC
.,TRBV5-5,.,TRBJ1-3,CASSLGQLQGSRTIYF,TGTGCCAGCAGCTTGGGACAGCTACAAGGCTCAAGGACCATATATTTT
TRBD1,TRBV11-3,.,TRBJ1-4,CASSSGTGLNEKLFF,TGTGCCAGCAGCTCCGGGACAGGGCTTAATGAAAAACTGTTTTTT
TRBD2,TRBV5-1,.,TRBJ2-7,CASREGLAGGSEQYF,TGCGCCAGCAGGGAAGGACTAGCGGGGGGTTCCGAGCAGTACTTC
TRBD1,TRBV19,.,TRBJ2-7,CASSMTGGSREQYF,TGTGCCAGTAGTATGACAGGGGGTTCGCGGGAGCAGTACTTC
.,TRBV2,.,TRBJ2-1,CASRQPSGYNEQFF,TGTGCCAGCAGGCAGCCCTCGGGTTACAATGAGCAGTTCTTC
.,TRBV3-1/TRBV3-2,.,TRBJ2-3,CASSQGGGTTQYF,TGTGCCAGCAGCCAAGGGGGCGGGACCACGCAGTATTTT
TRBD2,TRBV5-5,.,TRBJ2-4,CASSVARAGGNIQYF,TGTGCCAGCAGCGTAGCTAGGGCGGGGGGAAACATTCAGTACTTC
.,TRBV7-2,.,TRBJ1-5,CASSLDGPYYSNQPQHF,TGTGCCAGCAGCTTAGATGGGCCGTATTATAGCAATCAGCCCCAGCATTTT
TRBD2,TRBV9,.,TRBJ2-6,CASTRTSGDGANVLTF,TGTGCCAGCACCAGGACTAGCGGGGATGGGGCCAACGTCCTGACTTTC
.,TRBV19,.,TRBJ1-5,CASSIIPSAGSQPQHF,TGTGCCAGTAGTATAATCCCCTCGGCAGGTTCGCAGCCCCAGCATTTT
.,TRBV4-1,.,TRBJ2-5,CASSQGQFEETQYF,TGCGCCAGCAGCCAAGGACAGTTTGAAGAGACCCAGTACTTC
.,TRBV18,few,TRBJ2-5,CASSPGQEETQYF,TGTGCCAGCTCACCGGGGCAGGAAGAGACCCAGTACTTC
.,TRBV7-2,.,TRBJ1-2,CASSQQRGTFYGYTF,TGTGCCAGCAGCCAACAAAGGGGAACTTTCTATGGCTACACCTTC
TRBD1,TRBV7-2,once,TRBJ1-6,CASSLTGDNSPLHF,TGTGCCAGCAGCTTAACAGGGGATAATTCACCCCTCCACTTT
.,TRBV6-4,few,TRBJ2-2,CASSPEGDNTGELFF,TGTGCCAGCAGCCCAGAGGGGGACAACACCGGGGAGCTGTTTTTT